Reported below is one T cell receptor beta chain. This clonotype was detected ten times or more. The specificity of this receptor is unknown. Per-base quality was not reported, and no clone a single base away is much larger than it. Ophthalmopathy patients had moderately to severely active disease, with a Clinical Activity Score of 3 or more, a NOSPECS grade of 4 or more, and a disease duration of less than 3 months. Patients with uncontrolled infections, other autoimmune diseases, pregnancy or lactation were excluded. Diagnoses relied on clinical symptoms, serum thyroxine and TRAb, thyroid ultrasound and orbital computed tomography. PBMCs were isolated from about 9 ml of fresh peripheral blood by Ficoll-Paque density gradient centrifugation. Trizol reagent was used to extract total RNA, and RNA quality was then checked on an Agilent 2100 Bioanalyzer. From the cysteine through the phenylalanine, the CDR3 covers 15 amino acids. The sequence is cut down to CDR3 DNA, 45 bases in frame from base 1. CDR1 SNHLY and CDR2 FYNNEI are derived from the germline V gene. V trim: 5 bases; J trim: 8 bases; unmatched bases: 11.

The TCR beta CDR3 regions were amplified from RNA transcripts. The first round of RT-PCR for the TCR CDR3 was performed with the HTBI primer set and the Qiagen OneStep RT-PCR kit. The libraries were constructed in a second round of multiplex PCR and then size-selected and purified. Paired-end sequencing of the libraries was performed with 100 bp reads on an Illumina HiSeq2000. Processing in the source paper ran as follows. Raw data were processed with SOAPnuke, discarding reads with adapters, uncalled bases, mean Phred below 15, or no exact constant-primer or identifier match. COPE v1.2.5 was used to merge the high-quality paired reads, and each unique nucleotide sequence was defined as a clonotype. MiTCR v1.1 was used to align clonotypes to the IMGT TRBV, TRBD and TRBJ reference segments. The analysis included only V-J combinations with a frequency above 0.0001, which together covered 98% to 99.2% of the repertoires. A TCS score was defined as the ratio of F50 (clonal expansion) to E x V (chaos), with BLOSUM62-based TCRdist applied between CDR3 peptides within each V-J. Welch's t-statistics and random forest reduced 450 to 600 V-J features to roughly 13, which were used in a naive Bayes classifier (R e1071). The public reads were quality trimmed at Q25 with fastp and then assembled into clones with MiXCR by TCRdb, keeping productive beta chains. Rows are combined by CDR3 protein, so each entry shows the most common genes and DNA. The V and J calls and clone size are TCRdb's, not the authors'. The sample has some 370,000 distinct CDR3 sequences on record, over 12% of them singletons. Of the sample, 25% to 30% is held by the ten largest clones.

This specimen comes from a study of T cells in Graves' hyperthyroidism and ophthalmopathy (dated by TCRdb to between 2018 and 2020). About the study as a whole: Peripheral blood samples were taken at the time of initial diagnosis, prior to any treatment. To identify distinguishing TCR V-J signatures, a discovery cohort of around 98 patients was used, comprising 43 with Graves' ophthalmopathy and 57 with stable Graves' hyperthyroidism. An independent validation cohort of around 19 hyperthyroidism patients and 17 patients who later progressed to ophthalmopathy tested prospective prediction of ophthalmopathy. The roughly 94 discovery patients were randomly divided into training and test sets at a 7:3 ratio. In addition, the study compared T-cell repertoires in thyroid tissue and in blood from over 5 Graves' hyperthyroidism patients. Once sampling was done, hyperthyroidism patients were given methimazole at a starting dose of 30 mg daily, whereas ophthalmopathy patients were given high-dose intravenous methylprednisolone. TCR Vbeta CDR3 sequencing of around 130 peripheral blood samples (over 40 ophthalmopathy, 75 hyperthyroidism and some 17 progressor patients) is reported in the paper.

The study at large found these results: No statistical method was used to fix the sample size in advance, and group allocation was not hidden from the investigators. In validation, the model predicted progression to ophthalmopathy a median of 6.5 months before onset, with approximately 70% sensitivity and roughly 79% specificity. In cross-validation, a model built on a 13 V-J signature told ophthalmopathy apart from stable hyperthyroidism with 85% to 90% sensitivity and approximately 84% specificity, and in testing the same model reached 80%/75%. Most expanded thyroid clonotypes (frequency above 0.001) were also detected in blood, a finding suggesting that blood repertoires may reflect thyroid immune responses.

The clonotype comes from a man aged 50-60 years with Graves' ophthalmopathy. Sequencing input: blood. The rearranged segments are TRBV2 and TRBJ1-2; TRBD1 lines up with 10 middle nucleotides. The DNA reads as follows: TGTGCCAGCAGTCCCCCGGGACAGGGGCCGGGGGGCTACACCTTC. Its translation is CASSPPGQGPGGYTF.